Below, 14 T cell receptor beta chains from the same sample are listed, as sequenced in a study of blood T cells in healthy people across ages. It was with a sample-barcoded 5' primer and a J-beta primer mix that a second PCR of roughly 7 to 12 cycles was run. TCRdb re-called the 5' RACE reads through MiXCR, storing one row per CDR3 protein. Among 870,000 or so distinct CDR3 sequences listed, 29% were seen once. The sample taken for sequencing was blood. These receptors originate from a woman of 80 years or more in good health.

This clonotype has just a few counts. This could be a read error, since a much larger clone is one nucleotide away. V and J are TRBV20-1 and TRBJ2-3; maybe TRBD2 (5 bases). Germline assignment: CDR1 DFQATT and CDR2 SNEGSKA (reference sequence). The CDR3 consists of 12 residues. In DNA form, the CDR3 reads TGCAGGGCCAGCCCCCCGGGGGATACGCAGTATTTT. The encoded protein is CRASPPGDTQYF.

CDR3 DNA: TGCAGTGCTAGAGTAGACAGGGGGGATGGGGCCAACGTCCTGACTTTC. This translates into CSARVDRGDGANVLTF. The V and J genes are TRBV20-1 and TRBJ2-6; 9 bases are shared with TRBD1. V lost 1 base to trimming and J lost 3 bases; unmatched junction nucleotides: 4. Germline CDR1 reads DFQATT; CDR2 reads SNEGSKA (reference sequence). The CDR3 has 16 residues.

Comment on this clonotype: This could be a read error, since a much larger clone is one nucleotide away. The genes are TRBV11-2 and TRBJ2-5; 7 bases line up with TRBD1. This CDR3 has 15 residues. Trimming at V came to 2 bases and at J to 2 bases, leaving 5 bases not matched to a gene. The germline V gene encodes CDR1 SGHAT and CDR2 FQNNGV. CDR3 region: CASSLYRGVQETQYF. The CDR3 DNA sequence: TGTGCCAGCAGCTTATACAGGGGAGTGCAAGAGACCCAGTACTTC.

The chain uses TRBV18 and TRBJ1-1, with TRBD1 identical over 10 bases. This CDR3 has 17 residues. V shed 4 bases and J 4 bases; nucleotides not matched to a gene: 12. Germline values: CDR1 KGHSH, CDR2 LQKENI. CDR3 DNA sequence: TGTGCCAGCTCACTTAGTGGGACAGGGGTCCTGGGCACTGAAGCTTTCTTT. Amino acid sequence: CASSLSGTGVLGTEAFF.

This clonotype was counted at least ten times. V and J are TRBV18 and TRBJ2-5; D gene unclear. With 3 bases removed from V and 5 bases from J, the gap between germline ends came to 13 bases. The germline V gene encodes CDR1 KGHSH and CDR2 LQKENI. The CDR3 runs to 14 residues. CDR3 in DNA: TGTGCCAGCTCACCCCTAGAGATCCAGGAGACCCAGTACTTC. This codes for CASSPLEIQETQYF.

This clonotype was counted many times. V and J are TRBV6-1 and TRBJ1-2, with 7 bases matching TRBD1. Per the germline V gene, CDR1 is MNHNS and CDR2 is SASEGT. The CDR3 contains 14 residues. V gave up 8 bases and J gave up 2 bases; unmatched junction bases: 8. The CDR3 DNA reads TGTGCCAGCGTCCAGGGGGTTATCAACTATGGCTACACCTTC. This sequence encodes CASVQGVINYGYTF.

This clonotype was seen ten or more times. This chain uses TRBV20-1 with TRBJ2-1; possible D gene TRBD2, 5 bases. This CDR3 contains 12 residues. The germline V and J ends were trimmed by 3 bases and 7 bases, with 10 bases remaining between them. Looked up from germline, CDR1 is DFQATT and CDR2 is SNEGSKA (reference sequence). For the CDR3, the DNA is TGCAGTGCTAGTCGTAGCGCAAATGAGCAGTTCTTC. The encoded protein is CSASRSANEQFF.

This clonotype was counted at least ten times. This chain joins TRBV10-3 and TRBJ1-5; no definite D call. Germline V gene data show CDR1 as ENHRY and CDR2 as SYGVKD. The CDR3 covers 13 residues. V dropped 3 bases and J dropped 5 bases, with 8 bases sitting between them. The CDR3 reads CAISDGLDQPQHF. In nucleotides, the CDR3 is TGTGCCATCAGTGATGGTCTGGATCAGCCCCAGCATTTT.

About this clonotype itself: This clone may be a read error of a much larger clone one base away. V is TRBV7-9 and J is TRBJ1-2, with D maybe TRBD1 (5 bases). Germline loops: CDR1 SEHNR, CDR2 FQNEAQ (reference sequence). The V and J ends lost 5 bases and 4 bases respectively, with 17 bases between them. The CDR3 length is 15 residues. The CDR3 protein is CASSLGTQSGYGYTF. The CDR3 DNA sequence: TGTGCCAGCAGCCTTGGGACCCAAAGCGGCTATGGCTACACCTTC.

The V and J genes are TRBV7-9 and TRBJ2-3; D gene uncertain. There are 15 residues in the CDR3. Germline loops: CDR1 SEHNR, CDR2 FQNEAQ (reference sequence). The V gene lost 0 bases and the J gene lost 4 bases, with 11 bases spanning the gap. This CDR3 is CASSLAKPGADTQYF. The CDR3 DNA reads as TGTGCCAGCAGCTTAGCGAAACCTGGAGCAGATACGCAGTATTTT.

This chain links TRBV7-9 with TRBJ1-4; D unclear. The V gene's germline CDR1 is SEHNR and CDR2 FQNEAQ (reference sequence). The V end lost 8 bases, the J end lost 8 bases, and 18 bases lay between the germline ends. The CDR3 runs 14 residues. The CDR3 region is CASAQSGRAEKLFF. CDR3 bases: TGTGCCAGCGCACAATCGGGGAGGGCAGAAAAACTGTTTTTT.

This clonotype was seen many times. The chain links TRBV10-3 to TRBJ2-7; no clear D. The ends were cut back, 2 bases at V and 0 bases at J, with 11 bases in the middle. The CDR3 length is 15 residues. Germline V CDR1 and CDR2: ENHRY, SYGVKD. CDR3 sequence: CAISEVRTDSYEQYF. The CDR3, as DNA: TGTGCCATCAGTGAGGTCAGGACGGACTCCTACGAGCAGTACTTC.

The gene calls are TRBV5-6 and TRBJ1-4, with D tentatively TRBD1 (5 bases). CDR3 length: 15 amino acids. Germline-derived CDR1 and CDR2 are SGHDT and YYEEEE. V was trimmed by 5 bases and J by 6 bases, leaving 17 bases between them. The CDR3 region is CASRTGSGVYEKLFF. The DNA of the CDR3 is TGTGCCAGCAGAACCGGGTCGGGGGTTTATGAAAAACTGTTTTTT.

This clonotype was recorded many times. V and J are TRBV2 and TRBJ2-5; possibly TRBD1 or TRBD2 for D (6 bases each). V was cut by 6 bases and J by 0 bases, with 17 bases left in between. Germline CDR1 reads SNHLY; CDR2 reads FYNNEI. The CDR3 sequence is 16 residues long. The CDR3 sequence is CASSNRDFLYQETQYF. The CDR3 DNA is TGTGCCAGCAGCAACAGGGACTTCTTGTACCAAGAGACCCAGTACTTC.